Given below is one TCR beta chain in context. The antigen remains undetermined. The CDR3 runs to 16 residues. The J segment lost 2 bases and the V segment lost 0 bases, leaving 3 bases of the junction unmatched. Germline V gene lookup returns CDR1 LGHNA and CDR2 YNFKEQ. The entry originates in a study of T cell clones after liver transplantation. On the study more broadly: Subjects received no induction therapy and standard immunosuppression until randomization at 12-24 months post-transplant. General observations from the study: Rather than being deleted, graft donor-reactive T cells may have moved into the graft.

Data came from immunoSEQ multiplex PCR; TCRdb stores just in-frame clones and leaves some out. The profile shows over 14,000 clones, 80% to 95% of them singletons. The clonotype comes from a human donor who received a liver transplant. The source material was CD8+ T cells from blood, sampled before liver transplant. The chain uses TRBV4-2 and TRBJ2-5; TRBD2 agrees at 10 bases. The CDR3: CASSQELAGYQETQYF. The CDR3 DNA reads TGTGCCAGCAGCCAAGAACTAGCGGGGTATCAAGAGACCCAGTACTTC.